This entry features one T cell receptor (beta chain) sequence. Its antigen is not known. Time point in this sample: pre-treatment sample, taken before nivolumab and TIL therapy. This entry comes from a study of TIL therapy for anti-PD-1-resistant metastatic lung cancer. The libraries were made with immunoSEQ v3. The protocol was immunoSEQ multiplex PCR, while the TCRdb copy is restricted to in-frame clones and leaves out a portion. The table has 12,000 or so clones, more than 75% seen once; the top ten hold 10%. Overall study findings and caveats: The baseline peripheral repertoire was partially replaced by infused TIL clonotypes that later decayed.

Germline CDR1 is MGHRA and CDR2 is YSYEKL. V shed 0 bases, J shed 3 bases, and the junction held 9 bases outside the gene matches. This CDR3 spans 17 amino acids. The sample was blood, taken at baseline. The clonotype comes from a person aged 25 to 80 with non-small cell lung cancer. The chain employs TRBV4-1 and TRBJ2-3; TRBD2 matches 7 bases. The CDR3 bases are TGCGCCAGCAGCCAAGACGGGAGCGGGGTTGAGACAGATACGCAGTATTTT. It encodes CASSQDGSGVETDTQYF.